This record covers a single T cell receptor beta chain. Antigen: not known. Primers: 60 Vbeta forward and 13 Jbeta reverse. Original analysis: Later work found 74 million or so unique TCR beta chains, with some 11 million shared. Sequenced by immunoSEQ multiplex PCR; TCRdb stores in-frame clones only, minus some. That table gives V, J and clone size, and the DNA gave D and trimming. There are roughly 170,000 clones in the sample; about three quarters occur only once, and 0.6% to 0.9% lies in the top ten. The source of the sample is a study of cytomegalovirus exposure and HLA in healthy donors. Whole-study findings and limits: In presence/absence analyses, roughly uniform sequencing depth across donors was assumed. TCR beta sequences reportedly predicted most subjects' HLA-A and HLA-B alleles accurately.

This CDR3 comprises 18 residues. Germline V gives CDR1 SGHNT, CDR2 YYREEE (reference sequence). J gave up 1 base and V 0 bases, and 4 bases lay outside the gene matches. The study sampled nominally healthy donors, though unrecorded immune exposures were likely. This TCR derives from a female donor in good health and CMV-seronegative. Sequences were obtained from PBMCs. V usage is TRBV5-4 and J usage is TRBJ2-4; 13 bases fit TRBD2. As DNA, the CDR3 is TGTGCCAGCAGCTTGGGACTAGCGGGAGGAGGCGCCAAAAACATTCAGTACTTC. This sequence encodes CASSLGLAGGGAKNIQYF.